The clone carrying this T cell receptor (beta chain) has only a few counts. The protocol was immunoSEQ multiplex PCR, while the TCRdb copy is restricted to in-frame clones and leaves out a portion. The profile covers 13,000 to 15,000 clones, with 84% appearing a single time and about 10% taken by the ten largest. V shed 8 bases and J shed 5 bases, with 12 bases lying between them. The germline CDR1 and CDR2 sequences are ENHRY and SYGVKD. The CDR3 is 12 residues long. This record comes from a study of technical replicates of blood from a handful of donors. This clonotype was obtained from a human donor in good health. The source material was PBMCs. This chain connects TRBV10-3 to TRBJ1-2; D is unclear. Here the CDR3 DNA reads TGTGCCATCCAGAGCGGGCAGTATGGCTACACCTTC. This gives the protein CAIQSGQYGYTF.